Listed below are T cell receptor beta chains from one sample, sequenced in a study of blood T cell repertoires in COVID-19. The table came from immunoSEQ multiplex PCR; TCRdb's copy has only in-frame clones and leaves some out. The sample holds nearly 100,000 clones, 86% seen once. Sequenced input: peripheral blood. These receptors all stem from a man aged 80 or over with acute or convalescent COVID-19. Each CDR3 is given with its conserved first and last residue.

v_gene	j_gene	CDR3aa
TRBV5-8	TRBJ2-5	CASSLVRGREETQYF
TRBV27	TRBJ2-7	CASSRDTPYEQYF
TRBV7-2	TRBJ2-2	CASSLQRGLAGELFF
TRBV5-1	TRBJ2-7	CANSRCEVDEQYF
TRBV5-4	TRBJ2-2	CASSLASGRATGELFF
TRBV27	TRBJ2-2	CASSVLTSGRVDGTGELFF
TRBV24-1	TRBJ2-5	CATSDPGLAGQETQYF
TRBV28	TRBJ1-4	CASSLGLTTGTGEKLFF
TRBV10-3	TRBJ2-7	CAISDSEYEQYF
TRBV4-1	TRBJ2-7	CASSQGGQGYEQYF
TRBV2	TRBJ1-4	CASSEGDRSNEKLFF
TRBV3-1/TRBV3-2	TRBJ2-7	CASSPRRLAPNYEQYF
TRBV7-9	TRBJ1-6	CASSLSTDSNSPLHF
TRBV5-1	TRBJ1-4	CASSLVPGEEKLFF
TRBV19	TRBJ1-1	CASSTAAGVNTEAFF
TRBV28	TRBJ2-2	CASSPPGAGELFF
TRBV11-3	TRBJ2-7	CASSLGWGAGYEQYF
TRBV18	TRBJ2-5	CASSPLLTSGQETQYF
TRBV28	TRBJ2-1	CASSTRTGRNEQFF
TRBV27	TRBJ2-7	CASSPPLGEQYF
TRBV12-3/TRBV12-4	TRBJ1-5	CASSPVGNQPQHF
TRBV6-2/TRBV6-3	TRBJ2-2	CASSYPRGRGLFF
TRBV6-2/TRBV6-3	TRBJ1-1	CASSFNLENTEAFF
TRBV5-4	TRBJ1-1	CASSLGDRGRDTEAFF